This is a list of T cell receptor beta chains from one sample in a study of CD8 T cells in ankylosing spondylitis. TCRdb itself ran the 5' RACE reads through MiXCR, one entry per CDR3 protein. The repertoire holds roughly 350,000 distinct CDR3 sequences, with around 7.6% as singletons. The specimen sequenced was blood, either unsorted or a sorted T cell fraction (not recorded which). The receptors stem from a male donor with ankylosing spondylitis. The CDR3 runs from the conserved cysteine through the conserved F or W. D genes are given only for firm matches. Size is omitted from some rows. Given values are once, few, many or a class for expanded clones.

CDR3 length	clone size	V gene	J gene	D gene	CDR3 protein	CDR3 DNA
11	.	TRBV19	TRBJ2-3	.	CASKNRGTQYF	TGTGCCAGTAAAAACAGAGGTACGCAGTATTTT
15	many	TRBV4-1	TRBJ1-5	.	CASSERGYSNQPQHF	TGCGCCAGCAGCGAGAGGGGATATAGCAATCAGCCCCAGCATTTT
15	few	TRBV5-1	TRBJ2-1	TRBD2	CASSNLAEGLDEQFF	TGCGCCAGCTCCAACCTAGCGGAGGGGTTGGATGAGCAGTTCTTC
13	many	TRBV10-3	TRBJ2-5	.	CAISDPGGETQYF	TGTGCCATCAGTGACCCCGGAGGAGAGACCCAGTACTTC
15	.	TRBV27	TRBJ2-1	TRBD2	CASNPIGGRYNEQFF	TGTGCCAGCAACCCCATCGGGGGGAGGTACAATGAGCAGTTCTTC
13	many	TRBV29-1	TRBJ2-1	.	CSVATGKGDEQFF	TGCAGCGTCGCAACAGGGAAGGGGGATGAGCAGTTCTTC
14	.	TRBV5-1	TRBJ2-4	.	CASSSGWSGNIQYF	TGCGCCAGCAGCAGCGGATGGTCGGGAAACATTCAGTACTTC
13	few	TRBV7-9	TRBJ2-1	.	CASSILEFNEQFF	TGTGCCAGCAGCATATTGGAGTTCAATGAGCAGTTCTTC
14	.	TRBV7-9	TRBJ2-7	.	CASSSGSGSLEQYF	TGTGCCAGCAGCTCCGGGAGTGGATCCCTCGAGCAGTACTTC
14	.	TRBV10-3	TRBJ2-7	.	CAISEQVLSYEQYF	TGTGCCATCAGTGAACAGGTTCTCTCCTACGAGCAGTACTTC
12	few	TRBV28	TRBJ2-7	TRBD2	CASTGLAYEQYF	TGTGCATCGACGGGACTAGCGTACGAGCAGTACTTC
13	many	TRBV20-1	TRBJ2-7	.	CSARDPRSYEQYF	TGCAGTGCTAGAGATCCCCGGTCCTACGAGCAGTACTTC
14	.	TRBV2	TRBJ1-4	TRBD1	CASKRDRDNEKLFF	TGTGCCAGCAAACGGGACAGGGATAATGAAAAACTGTTTTTT
16	many	TRBV10-2	TRBJ2-3	.	CASRRTETSSTDTQYF	TGCGCCAGCAGGAGGACGGAAACCTCTAGCACAGATACGCAGTATTTT
9	many	TRBV29-1	TRBJ2-1	.	CSVGLEQFF	TGCAGCGTTGGGCTTGAGCAGTTCTTC
16	.	TRBV7-9	TRBJ2-2	.	CASSPTTAPNTGELFF	TGTGCCAGCAGCCCAACAACGGCACCCAACACCGGGGAGCTGTTTTTT
15	.	TRBV28	TRBJ2-7	.	CASSTIRGTSYEQYF	TGTGCCAGCAGTACAATAAGGGGGACCTCCTACGAGCAGTACTTC
18	many	TRBV6-2/TRBV6-3	TRBJ2-3	.	CASSYLLAGEAFTDTQYF	TGTGCCAGCAGTTACCTACTAGCCGGGGAGGCCTTCACAGATACGCAGTATTTT
14	few	TRBV20-1	TRBJ2-7	.	CSAIDLLGDYEQYF	TGCAGTGCCATCGACCTCCTGGGCGACTACGAGCAGTACTTC
14	.	TRBV10-3	TRBJ2-1	TRBD2	CAIKGLAGEYEQFF	TGTGCCATCAAGGGACTAGCGGGAGAGTATGAGCAGTTCTTC
13	few	TRBV5-5	TRBJ2-5	.	CASSSHREETQYF	TGTGCCAGCAGCTCCCACCGAGAAGAGACCCAGTACTTC
13	.	TRBV29-1	TRBJ2-7	.	CSVESQSSYEQYF	TGCAGCGTTGAGTCTCAGTCCTCCTACGAGCAGTACTTC
16	few	TRBV28	TRBJ1-6	TRBD1	CASRLRDRGYNSPLHF	TGTGCCAGCAGACTCCGGGACAGGGGGTATAATTCACCCCTCCACTTT
15	.	TRBV20-1	TRBJ1-6	.	CSAPLIGRFGSPLHF	TGCAGTGCCCCCTTGATTGGGAGGTTCGGTTCACCCCTCCACTTT
14	few	TRBV9	TRBJ2-1	TRBD1	CASSVAGTDNEQFF	TGTGCCAGCAGCGTAGCGGGGACAGACAATGAGCAGTTCTTC
15	few	TRBV20-1	TRBJ2-7	TRBD2	CSAVLGTSGAYEQYF	TGCAGTGCAGTACTCGGGACTAGCGGGGCCTACGAGCAGTACTTC
12	few	TRBV7-9	TRBJ2-5	.	CASTLLRETQYF	TGTGCCAGCACCCTACTGCGAGAGACCCAGTACTTC
14	few	TRBV7-2	TRBJ2-1	.	CASSLRDGYNEQFF	TGTGCCAGCAGCCTCCGGGACGGGTACAATGAGCAGTTCTTC
14	.	TRBV20-1	TRBJ2-1	TRBD2	CSARASGRRDEQFF	TGCAGTGCTAGGGCTAGCGGGAGAAGGGATGAGCAGTTCTTC
16	.	TRBV5-1	TRBJ2-5	TRBD2	CASSSMIAGGQETQYF	TGCGCCAGCAGCTCTATGATAGCGGGAGGGCAAGAGACCCAGTACTTC
13	.	TRBV25-1	TRBJ1-1	TRBD1	CASSKQGGRGAFF	TGTGCCAGCAGCAAACAGGGGGGGCGCGGAGCTTTCTTT
14	few	TRBV5-1	TRBJ2-3	.	CASSLSLITDTQYF	TGCGCCAGCAGCTTGAGTCTAATTACAGATACGCAGTATTTT
13	.	TRBV2	TRBJ1-4	.	CASTYRTNEKLFF	TGTGCCAGCACTTACAGGACTAATGAAAAACTGTTTTTT
13	many	TRBV29-1	TRBJ2-7	.	CSVRDRDRGEQYF	TGCAGCGTGCGGGATCGCGACCGGGGCGAGCAGTACTTC
15	.	TRBV3-1	TRBJ2-5	.	CASSQDASRVETQYF	TGTGCCAGCAGCCAAGATGCTAGCCGGGTCGAGACCCAGTACTTC
13	few	TRBV11-3	TRBJ1-2	.	CASSLAREYGYTF	TGTGCCAGCAGCTTAGCCAGGGAGTATGGCTACACCTTC
14	few	TRBV29-1	TRBJ1-1	.	CSVVIFGGLVEAFF	TGCAGCGTTGTAATATTCGGGGGGTTGGTTGAAGCTTTCTTT
12	many	TRBV20-1	TRBJ2-7	.	CSAPRAGYEQYF	TGCAGTGCTCCACGGGCAGGCTACGAGCAGTACTTC
14	.	TRBV29-1	TRBJ2-3	.	CSVEDVGSPDTQYF	TGCAGCGTTGAAGATGTGGGCTCCCCAGATACGCAGTATTTT
11	many	TRBV29-1	TRBJ2-1	.	CSVGTYGEQFF	TGCAGCGTCGGGACCTACGGTGAGCAGTTCTTC